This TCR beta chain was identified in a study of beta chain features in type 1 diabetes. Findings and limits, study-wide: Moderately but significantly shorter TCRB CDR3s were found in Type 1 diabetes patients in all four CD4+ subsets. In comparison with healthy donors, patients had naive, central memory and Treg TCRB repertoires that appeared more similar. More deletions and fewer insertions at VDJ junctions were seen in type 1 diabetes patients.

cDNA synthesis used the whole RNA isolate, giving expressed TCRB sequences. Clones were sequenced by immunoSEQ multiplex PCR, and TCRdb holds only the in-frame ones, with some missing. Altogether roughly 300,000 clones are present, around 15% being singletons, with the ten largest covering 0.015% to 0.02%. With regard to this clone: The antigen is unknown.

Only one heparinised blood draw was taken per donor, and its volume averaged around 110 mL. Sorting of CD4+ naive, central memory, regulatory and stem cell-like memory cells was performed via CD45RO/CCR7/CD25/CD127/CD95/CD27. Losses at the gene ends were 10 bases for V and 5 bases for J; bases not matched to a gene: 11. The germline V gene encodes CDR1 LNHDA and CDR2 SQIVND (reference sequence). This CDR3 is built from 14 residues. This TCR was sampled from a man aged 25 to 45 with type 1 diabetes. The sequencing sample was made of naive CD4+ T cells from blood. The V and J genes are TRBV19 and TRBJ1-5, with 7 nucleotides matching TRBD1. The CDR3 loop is CATQKGQPYQPQHF. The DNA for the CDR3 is TGTGCCACCCAGAAGGGACAGCCCTATCAGCCCCAGCATTTT.